These 21 T cell receptor beta chains share one sample of origin, sequenced in a study of blood T cell repertoires in COVID-19. TCRdb's table, derived via immunoSEQ multiplex PCR, lists solely in-frame clones and lacks some. The table lists 200,000 to 250,000 clones, roughly nine tenths of them singletons. The sample comprised peripheral blood. Every receptor here comes from a woman in her 50s with COVID-19, enrolled during active disease.

The chain carries TRBV15 and TRBJ2-2; 7 bases agree with TRBD1. Germline CDR1 LNHNV, CDR2 YYDKDF (reference sequence). J gave up 1 base and V 5 bases, and 1 base lay outside the gene matches. The CDR3 spans 14 residues. The CDR3 reads CATSPGGNTGELFF. For the CDR3, the DNA is TGTGCCACCAGCCCAGGGGGGAACACCGGGGAGCTGTTTTTT.

This clone is a singleton in its sample. CDR3 amino acids: CASSPSYSGRISTDTQYF. CDR3 sequence (DNA): TGTGCCAGCAGCCCCTCCTATAGCGGACGCATTAGCACAGATACGCAGTATTTT. This chain links TRBV5-4 with TRBJ2-3, with D tentatively TRBD2 (6 bases). V gave up 4 bases and J gave up 0 bases, with 21 bases separating them. Germline CDR1 reads SGHNT; CDR2 reads YYREEE (reference sequence). This CDR3 has 18 amino acids. The whole variable domain, remainder taken from reference TRBV5-4 and TRBJ2-3, is ETGVTQSPTHLIKTRGQQVTLRCSSQSGHNTVSWYQQALGQGPQFIFQYYREEENGRGNFPPRFSGLQFPNYSSELNVNALELDDSALYLCASSPSYSGRISTDTQYFGPGTRLTVL.

CDR3 amino acids: CAICQGSEQPQHF. The CDR3 DNA follows: TGTGCCATCTGTCAGGGATCCGAACAGCCCCAGCATTTT. V usage is TRBV10-3 and J usage is TRBJ1-5, with D possibly being TRBD1 (5 bases). The germline V gene encodes CDR1 ENHRY and CDR2 SYGVKD. The V end was cut by 8 bases, the J end by 7 bases, with 15 bases between. This CDR3 contains 13 residues.

This sequence joins TRBV10-1 and TRBJ1-3; a weak D match, TRBD1 (5 bases). CDR1 WNHNN and CDR2 SYGVQD come from the germline V gene (reference sequence). The CDR3 totals 14 residues. V was shortened by 0 bases and J by 3 bases, with 6 bases between the two germline ends. CDR3 bases: TGCGCCAGCAGTGAGTCAAGGGGTGGAAACACCATATATTTT. Protein product: CASSESRGGNTIYF.

The rearrangement joins TRBV19 to TRBJ2-5; 13 bases match TRBD2. Germline V lookup: CDR1 LNHDA, CDR2 SQIVND (reference sequence). With 3 bases clipped from V and 3 bases from J, the junction kept 7 bases outside the gene matches. The CDR3 length is 17 residues. CDR3 sequence reads: CASSILGLAGEEETQYF. The CDR3 DNA follows: TGTGCCAGTAGTATTCTAGGACTAGCGGGGGAAGAAGAGACCCAGTACTTC. The full variable domain, in which reference TRBV19 and TRBJ2-5 provide the parts outside the CDR3, is DGGITQSPKYLFRKEGQNVTLSCEQNLNHDAMYWYRQDPGQGLRLIYYSQIVNDFQKGDIAEGYSVSREKKESFPLTVTSAQKNPTAFYLCASSILGLAGEEETQYFGPGTRLLVL.

This chain joins TRBV19 and TRBJ2-1; possibly TRBD1 for D (6 bases). CDR1 is LNHDA and CDR2 is SQIVND in the germline V gene (reference sequence). Between the trimmed V and J ends, which lost 6 bases and 8 bases, there was a span of 14 bases. The CDR3 sequence is 13 residues long. The CDR3 DNA is TGTGCCAGTAGCTCACAGGCAGGGGATGAGCAGTTCTTC. Protein product: CASSSQAGDEQFF.

The J gene is TRBJ2-5, the V gene TRBV19; possible D gene TRBD1, 6 bases. V was cut by 1 base and J by 7 bases, with 19 bases left in between. The CDR3 length is 16 residues. Germline lookup yields CDR1 LNHDA and CDR2 SQIVND (reference sequence). As DNA, the CDR3 is TGTGCCAGTAGTATAGCCCAACAGGGTATGGGTGCGACCCAGTACTTC. Protein: CASSIAQQGMGATQYF.

This clone was seen just once. The chain recombines TRBV9 with TRBJ2-1; D is perhaps TRBD1 (6 bases). Trimming removed 4 bases from V and 0 bases from J, with 14 bases in between. CDR3 size: 16 residues. Germline V gene data show CDR1 as SGDLS and CDR2 as YYNGEE. CDR3 sequence: CASSPPTGTSYNEQFF. The CDR3, as DNA: TGTGCCAGCAGCCCACCTACAGGGACCTCCTACAATGAGCAGTTCTTC.

The J gene is TRBJ1-1, the V gene TRBV7-8; D not resolved. V was cut by 3 bases and J by 7 bases, with 9 bases left in between. CDR3 length: 12 amino acids. Germline V gives CDR1 SGHVS, CDR2 FQNEAQ. The CDR3 DNA reads TGTGCCAGCAGCTTCTCTTCGTTTGAAGCTTTCTTT. Protein sequence: CASSFSSFEAFF.

This clone was counted once. This sequence joins TRBV10-1 and TRBJ2-2; D perhaps matches TRBD2 (6 bases). CDR3 length: 13 residues. V lost 5 bases and J 6 bases, leaving 10 bases between the germline ends. Germline V lookup: CDR1 WNHNN, CDR2 SYGVQD (reference sequence). The CDR3 region has the DNA TGCGCCAGCAGTACTACTAGCTCCGGGGAGCTGTTTTTT. It translates to CASSTTSSGELFF.

The chain recombines TRBV10-3 with TRBJ1-1; weak D call: TRBD1 (6 bases). V dropped 8 bases and J dropped 4 bases, with 20 bases sitting between them. CDR1 ENHRY and CDR2 SYGVKD come from the germline V gene. The CDR3 loop spans 15 amino acids. The DNA for the CDR3 is TGTGCCATCCTTGGGCAGGGGCAACCGGGCACTGAAGCTTTCTTT. Translated: CAILGQGQPGTEAFF.

The chain couples TRBV18 to TRBJ1-4, with TRBD1 identical over 9 bases. Germline V lookup: CDR1 KGHSH, CDR2 LQKENI. The CDR3 consists of 14 residues. Germline trimming cut 4 bases from V and 3 bases from J; bases unmatched to any gene: 0. The CDR3 sequence is CASSRDRANEKLFF. DNA of the CDR3: TGTGCCAGCTCACGGGACAGGGCTAATGAAAAACTGTTTTTT.

The chain couples TRBV7-8 to TRBJ1-1; D gene ambiguous. CDR1 and CDR2 from the germline V gene are SGHVS and FQNEAQ. The CDR3 has 15 residues. The V and J ends lost 5 bases and 1 base respectively, with 14 bases between them. The CDR3 DNA reads TGTGCCAGCAGCGTAGGGTGGCATTCGAACACTGAAGCTTTCTTT. This sequence encodes CASSVGWHSNTEAFF.

The V call is TRBV7-6, the J call TRBJ2-3; unclear D gene. CDR1 and CDR2 (germline): SGHVS, FNYEAQ. This CDR3 is 17 amino acids long. The germline V and J ends were trimmed by 6 bases and 6 bases, with 25 bases remaining between them. CDR3 DNA: TGTGCCAGCAGTTCGAAGTTTAGAGAATCGCCCACGGATACGCAGTATTTT. It encodes CASSSKFRESPTDTQYF. The variable domain in full, with the rest retrieved from reference TRBV7-6 and TRBJ2-3, is GAGVSQSPRYKVTKRGQDVALRCDPISGHVSLYWYRQALGQGPEFLTYFNYEAQQDKSGLPNDRFSAERPEGSISTLTIQRTEQRDSAMYRCASSSKFRESPTDTQYFGPGTRLTVL.

The rearrangement links TRBV10-3 to TRBJ2-3, with 9 bases lining up with TRBD2. Losses at the gene ends were 11 bases for V and 6 bases for J; bases not matched to a gene: 9. Germline values: CDR1 ENHRY, CDR2 SYGVKD. The CDR3 runs 13 residues. The CDR3 reads CAASGGQFDTQYF. CDR3 sequence (DNA): TGTGCCGCCAGCGGGGGGCAGTTCGATACGCAGTATTTT.

This sequence joins TRBV4-3 and TRBJ2-1, with 11 bases aligning to TRBD2. The CDR3 has 15 amino acids. Germline CDR1 LGHNA, CDR2 YSLEER. V shed 8 bases, J shed 6 bases, and the junction held 9 bases outside the gene matches. This CDR3 reads CASAELAGGLNEQFF. The CDR3 region has the DNA TGCGCCAGCGCGGAGCTAGCGGGGGGCCTCAATGAGCAGTTCTTC.

The genes are TRBV12-3 or TRBV12-4 and TRBJ1-2; 9 nucleotides align to TRBD1. The CDR3 runs to 13 residues. Trimming at V came to 6 bases and at J to 7 bases, leaving 6 bases not matched to a gene. Written as DNA, the CDR3 is TGTGCCAGCAGCCCCGGGACAGGGAGTGGCTACACCTTC. Encoded protein: CASSPGTGSGYTF.

The chain is built from TRBV20-1 and TRBJ2-2, with a possible D match to TRBD1 (7 bases). This CDR3 has 18 residues. V was trimmed by 3 bases and J by 1 base, leaving 21 bases between them. Germline lookup yields CDR1 DFQATT and CDR2 SNEGSKA (reference sequence). This CDR3 reads CSASETGTWGVNTGELFF. In DNA, the CDR3 is TGCAGTGCTAGTGAGACAGGGACCTGGGGGGTGAACACCGGGGAGCTGTTTTTT.

CDR3 bases: TGTGCCAGCAGCTCTGGACTAGCGGGTGGGGCAGATACGCAGTATTTT. Protein sequence: CASSSGLAGGADTQYF. The rearrangement uses TRBV9 and TRBJ2-3, with 11 nucleotides matching TRBD2. Germline-derived CDR1 and CDR2 are SGDLS and YYNGEE. V lost 4 bases to trimming and J lost 4 bases; unmatched junction nucleotides: 8. The CDR3 is made up of 16 amino acids. Full variable domain (rest looked up from reference TRBV9 and TRBJ2-3): DSGVTQTPKHLITATGQRVTLRCSPRSGDLSVYWYQQSLDQGLQFLIQYYNGEERAKGNILERFSAQQFPDLHSELNLSSLELGDSALYFCASSSGLAGGADTQYFGPGTRLTVL.

V gene TRBV6-6 combines with J gene TRBJ2-1; 8 bases align to TRBD1. Germline CDR1 MNHNY, CDR2 SVGAGI (reference sequence). This CDR3 region has 14 residues. V lost 8 bases to trimming and J lost 6 bases; unmatched junction nucleotides: 9. This CDR3 reads CASSRDRGGNEQFF. In DNA form, the CDR3 reads TGTGCCAGCTCACGCGACAGGGGAGGCAATGAGCAGTTCTTC.

The chain recombines TRBV7-9 with TRBJ1-1; D is ambiguous. The length of the CDR3 is 14 residues. From germline, CDR1 is SEHNR and CDR2 FQNEAQ (reference sequence). Trimming removed 1 base at V and 1 base at J, with 7 bases between. CDR3 sequence reads: CASSLGAPNTEAFF. CDR3 sequence (DNA): TGTGCCAGCAGCTTAGGGGCACCGAACACTGAAGCTTTCTTT.